The rows below give T cell receptor beta chains drawn from one sample of a study of beta chain features in type 1 diabetes. Profiled with immunoSEQ multiplex PCR; TCRdb holds only in-frame clones, not every one. Here the sample spans about 160,000 clones, about 9.8% being singletons. Material: central memory CD4+ T cells from blood. These TCRs come from a woman under 30 in good health. CDR3s include the opening cysteine and the closing phenylalanine or tryptophan. Clone size is given for some rows only: seen once, a few or many times, or a class if the clone is expanded.

J gene	V gene	clone size	CDR3 length	CDR3 protein
TRBJ2-7	TRBV13	NA	12	CASSLSSYEQYF
TRBJ2-6	TRBV5-1	few	18	CASSLGDGGHTGANVLTF
TRBJ2-2	TRBV9	NA	13	CASSRPSSGELFF
TRBJ1-4	TRBV7-2	few	14	CASSPGQINEKLFF
TRBJ1-1	TRBV29-1	many	15	CSARSGFLGQGEAFF
TRBJ1-2	TRBV4-1	few	15	CASSQDETGPYGYTF
TRBJ1-1	TRBV5-1	NA	15	CASSPFGAGRTEAFF
TRBJ2-7	TRBV5-4	NA	16	CASSAGLAGETYEQYF
TRBJ2-5	TRBV25-1	NA	13	CASTVAGGETQYF
TRBJ1-3	TRBV2	few	16	CASSSSGTGLGNTIYF
TRBJ1-5	TRBV9	few	13	CASSVDEDQPQHF
TRBJ1-3	TRBV7-2	NA	15	CASSPRTASGNTIYF
TRBJ2-1	TRBV5-1	NA	16	CASSPRAGGPTNEQFF
TRBJ2-3	TRBV20-1	NA	11	CSPYFRDTQYF
TRBJ2-3	TRBV5-4	NA	15	CASSSGTSRTDTQYF
TRBJ1-2	TRBV5-1	NA	15	CASSSETGGVNGYTF
TRBJ1-1	TRBV2	few	13	CASSGQGAAEAFF
TRBJ2-5	TRBV6-1	NA	14	CASSVGQAQETQYF
TRBJ1-2	TRBV28	NA	16	CASSLSGTGQDYGYTF
TRBJ1-2	TRBV2	NA	13	CASSEQVSYGYTF
TRBJ1-5	TRBV5-1	few	16	CASSLERGKSNQPQHF
TRBJ2-3	TRBV11-2	few	14	CASSRWGGTDTQYF
TRBJ2-5	TRBV29-1	many	13	CSVPRLAQETQYF
TRBJ1-1	TRBV5-4	NA	14	CASSLDRMNTEAFF
TRBJ2-1	TRBV7-2	NA	13	CASSPSPGGEQFF
TRBJ1-2	TRBV30	NA	16	CAWSVRRTAATYGYTF
TRBJ2-7	TRBV19	NA	16	CASSILSGANSYEQYF
TRBJ2-5	TRBV2	NA	16	CASSEWAGGSQETQYF
TRBJ2-4	TRBV11-2	NA	15	CASSLRGLAKNIQYF
TRBJ1-6	TRBV7-2	NA	16	CASSLGGQGMRSPLHF
TRBJ1-2	TRBV2	few	13	CASSEAGRTKNTF
TRBJ2-7	TRBV14	NA	15	CASSQDETYSYEQYF
TRBJ2-1	TRBV6-1	few	11	CASSQGRGQFF
TRBJ1-1	TRBV5-1	NA	14	CASSLGQMNTEAFF
TRBJ1-4	TRBV6-1	few	12	CASRRGEEKLFF
TRBJ1-2	TRBV11-2	NA	15	CASSPNFGGNYGYTF
TRBJ2-1	TRBV5-4	NA	11	CASSSTNEQFF
TRBJ1-1	TRBV5-4	few	13	CASSLAGTVEAFF
TRBJ1-1	TRBV11-3	NA	13	CASSLARGTEAFF
TRBJ2-1	TRBV30	NA	15	CAWSGGGASRNEQFF
TRBJ2-7	TRBV7-3	few	13	CASSPRAGEEQYF
TRBJ2-2	TRBV18	NA	13	CASSTQGTGELFF
TRBJ2-5	TRBV27	NA	13	CASSLWPRGTQYF
TRBJ1-1	TRBV7-8	NA	14	CASSTVGARTEAFF
TRBJ1-5	TRBV7-2	NA	14	CASALRGEGQPQHF
TRBJ1-1	TRBV7-9	few	13	CASSFTGGTEAFF
TRBJ2-5	TRBV28	few	11	CASRGWEAQYF
TRBJ2-1	TRBV10-3	NA	13	CATNRDRENEQFF
TRBJ2-3	TRBV9	few	16	CASSVSLASSTDTQYF
TRBJ1-1	TRBV30	NA	12	CAWSSGWIRAFF
TRBJ2-7	TRBV5-1	NA	15	CASSLVAGSSYEQYF
TRBJ1-2	TRBV25-1	few	11	CASSEWGVYTF
TRBJ2-3	TRBV10-3	NA	15	CATENARGGTDTQYF
TRBJ2-7	TRBV5-1	NA	15	CASSRNRELHYEQYF
TRBJ2-2	TRBV7-2	NA	14	CASSLTGYAGELFF
TRBJ1-2	TRBV27	NA	14	CASSFSDRVNGYTF
TRBJ1-1	TRBV6-1	few	13	CASMIGGNTEAFF
TRBJ2-5	TRBV25-1	few	10	CASGEETQYF
TRBJ2-1	TRBV5-4	NA	15	CASPQRTSGYNEQFF
TRBJ1-1	TRBV7-4	NA	16	CASSQEFRDRNTEAFF